This TCR beta chain is drawn from a study of blood T cell repertoires in COVID-19. The study counted Cohort 3 donors as recovered given two negative PCRs, clearance, or symptom resolution. Produced via immunoSEQ multiplex PCR; TCRdb's table is partial and in-frame only. The sample comprises more than 300,000 clones, 85% to 90% of which are singletons, and about 4% rests with the top ten. There are 11 residues in the CDR3. Germline V gives CDR1 MNHNS, CDR2 SASEGT. V gave up 3 bases and J gave up 4 bases, with 4 bases separating them. Sequencing was carried out using PBMCs or T cells enriched from blood (not recorded which). This chain uses TRBV6-1 with TRBJ2-7, with D hard to call. This clonotype was sampled from a man aged 25-40 years who had recovered from COVID-19. The DNA of the CDR3 is TGTGCCAGCAGTGAGACTTACGAGCAGTACTTC. Translation gives CASSETYEQYF.